This T cell receptor beta chain stems from a study of molecular identifiers for immune sequencing clone quantification (dated 2018 in TCRdb). For the study in its entirety: In a replicate experiment, RNA from roughly 18,000 or 92,000 naive CD8 T cells was split into five aliquots, four of which were sequenced. This methods study benchmarked molecular-identifier clustering-based TCR repertoire sequencing (MIDCIRS) and TCR RNA copy counting, using CD8 T cells to do so.

Libraries were constructed by PCR. The instrument was an Illumina HiSeq 4000. Bulk TCR libraries were prepared as previously described, using TCR primers listed in Table S5. Purification of total RNA was performed with the Qiagen AllPrep DNA/RNA kit. Before analysis, reads from multiple sequencing runs of the same library were pooled. In the paper's pipeline: Reads were retained only if their TCR constant sequence matched exactly, and those retained reads were trimmed to 150 nt and grouped according to their 12-nt molecular barcodes. Reads inside each barcode group were sub-clustered using a 15% Levenshtein threshold, and a quality-weighted consensus sequence was constructed for each RNA molecule. Non-functional sequences were discarded, and so were lower-count sequences lying one edit away from another sequence. Based on a fit of two negative binomial distributions, barcode sub-clusters having less than 20% of the maximum read count were discarded. The public reads were reanalyzed by TCRdb: fastp trimming at Q25, MiXCR alignment, in-frame beta chains only. Rows merge per CDR3 protein into single entries with the most common DNA and genes. The V and J calls follow TCRdb's processing rather than the paper's. The sample table lists about half a million distinct CDR3 sequences, about a fifth of them with a count of one. The leading ten clones occupy about 0.78% of the sample.

This clonotype was observed at least ten times. What antigen it recognizes has not been identified. Base qualities are missing; no much larger clone stands one base away. V lost 5 bases and J lost 0 bases; the stretch between them is 10 bases long. The germline V gene (reference sequence) supplies CDR1 SEHNR and CDR2 FQNEAQ. The CDR3 numbers 15 residues from cysteine through phenylalanine. Only the CDR3 DNA stays, 45 bases, in frame from base 1. The paper as a whole reports these results and caveats: In CMV-specific effector cells, clones with more than 20 RNA copies contained over 98% of molecules, whereas in naive cells such clones contained under 1% of molecules. Highly expanded clone sizes could be underestimated because identical TCR molecules may share a barcode. Spiked-in Jurkat TCR RNA (approximately 10 copies' worth), which is not part of the donor repertoire, was contained in the naive libraries. Even against a background of one million naive CD8 T cells, spiked-in Jurkat TCR RNA amounting to a single cell's worth was reported to be detectable. When barcode sub-clustering was omitted, TCR diversity was inflated by chimeric consensus sequences, with chimeras reaching as high as 47%. Modeling estimated about 2.8 recovered TCR RNA copies per cell, compared with about 10 by digital PCR, which implies about 30% capture efficiency.

Naive CD8 T cell libraries were made from about 20,000 to 1,000,000 sorted cells using 10%, 30% or 50% of purified RNA. Naive CD8 T cells were FACS-sorted as CD8+CD4-CCR7+CD45RA+ on a BD FACSAria II into RLT Plus buffer. Detection sensitivity was tested by spiking Jurkat RNA equal to some 11 TCR copies' worth into samples containing 20,000-1,000,000 naive CD8 T cells. CD8 T cells were enriched with RosetteSep CD8+ T Cell Enrichment Cocktail and Ficoll-Paque, followed by ACK red cell lysis. The chain joins TRBV7-9 to TRBJ1-4, with the D gene not confidently named. Sequenced input: naive CD8+ T cells from blood, with Jurkat cell RNA spiked in. The cell subset or site label on this specimen signifies: FACS-sorted CD8+CD4-CCR7+CD45RA+ naive T cells. The receptor comes from a human donor in good health. Some libraries in this study had Jurkat cell RNA spiked in. The CDR3 is CASSRSKTTNEKLFF. The DNA sequence follows: TGTGCCAGCAGCCGTTCCAAAACAACTAATGAAAAACTGTTTTTT. Reference TRBV7-9 and TRBJ1-4 proteins supply the regions before and after the CDR3; the full variable domain is: DTGVSQNPRHKITKRGQNVTFRCDPISEHNRLYWYRQTLGQGPEFLTYFQNEAQLEKSRLLSDRFSAERPKGSFSTLEIQRTEQGDSAMYLCASSRSKTTNEKLFFGSGTQLSVL.